The next 8 T cell receptor beta chains were all read from a single sample in a study of vaccination effects on CD4 cells after COVID-19. Method: immunoSEQ multiplex PCR; TCRdb's copy keeps in-frame clones and lacks some. The repertoire holds approximately 65,000 clones, 70% to 75% seen once, with about 1.6% in the top ten. After expansion with viral peptide pools in the ViraFEST assay, antigen-specific CD4+ T cells were sequenced. CD4+ T cell isolation took place after more than eight days of culture. Two doses of BNT162b2 or mRNA-1273 vaccine were administered to participants. These TCRs are of unknown antigen specificity. The sample was CD4+ T cells from PBMCs cultured with HCoV-229E spike peptides, taken after COVID-19 vaccination. The receptors stem from a human donor who received a COVID-19 vaccine.

This chain links TRBV2 with TRBJ2-6; D is unclear. Germline lookup yields CDR1 SNHLY and CDR2 FYNNEI. CDR3 size: 15 residues. The germline V and J ends were trimmed by 2 bases and 1 base, with 6 bases remaining between them. CDR3 amino acids: CASSELGSGANVLTF. The CDR3 bases are TGTGCCAGCAGTGAATTAGGGTCTGGGGCCAACGTCCTGACTTTC.

The chain uses TRBV7-9 and TRBJ2-7; D is uncertain. V was shortened by 2 bases and J by 5 bases, with 10 bases between the two germline ends. Per germline, CDR1 SEHNR and CDR2 FQNEAQ (reference sequence). This CDR3 comprises 13 residues. The CDR3 DNA sequence: TGTGCCAGCAGCTTATCCGGTGGGAACGAGCAGTACGTC. Its translation: CASSLSGGNEQYV.

The CDR3, as DNA: TGTGCCAGCAGTGAGATGGGGGGGGGCTACGAGCAGTACGTC. Protein product: CASSEMGGGYEQYV. The rearrangement uses TRBV2 and TRBJ2-7; 7 nucleotides line up with TRBD2. V was clipped by 3 bases and J by 3 bases; unmatched bases: 5. The germline V gene encodes CDR1 SNHLY and CDR2 FYNNEI. The CDR3 loop spans 14 amino acids.

The V call is TRBV5-1, the J call TRBJ1-1; D unclear. Germline V gives CDR1 SGHRS, CDR2 YFSETQ. The CDR3 runs to 14 residues. V was trimmed by 3 bases and J by 0 bases, leaving 9 bases between them. CDR3 in amino acids: CASSYSTMNTEAFF. In DNA, the CDR3 is TGCGCCAGCAGCTACAGCACCATGAACACTGAAGCTTTCTTT.

This clone was picked up one time. This chain links TRBV5-1 with TRBJ2-7, with D unclear. Germline CDR1 and CDR2: SGHRS and YFSETQ. The CDR3 sequence is 12 residues long. V was trimmed by 6 bases and J by 3 bases, leaving 10 bases between them. The CDR3 protein is CASTLLHYEQYV. The CDR3 bases are TGCGCCAGCACATTACTACACTACGAGCAGTACGTC.

The chain recombines TRBV5-1 with TRBJ2-3, with D uncertain. The V end was cut by 4 bases, the J end by 3 bases, with 18 bases between. Germline V CDR1 and CDR2: SGHRS, YFSETQ. The CDR3 sequence is 16 residues long. The CDR3 sequence: CASSLVPGPRTDTQYF. Written as DNA, the CDR3 is TGCGCCAGCAGCCTTGTACCCGGGCCCCGGACAGATACGCAGTATTTT.

Here the CDR3 DNA reads TGTGCCAGCAGCTTGGGCTTCCTGGGATACGAGCAGTACGTC. Translation: CASSLGFLGYEQYV. The chain uses TRBV5-5 and TRBJ2-7, with D unresolved. The V gene lost 0 bases and the J gene lost 4 bases, with 11 bases spanning the gap. Germline lookup yields CDR1 SGHKS and CDR2 YYEKEE (reference sequence). The CDR3 is 14 residues long.

The chain couples TRBV4-1 to TRBJ1-6; D gene ambiguous. Trimming pared 7 bases from V and 7 bases from J, leaving 8 bases between. The CDR3 loop spans 12 amino acids. Germline V gene data show CDR1 as MGHRA and CDR2 as YSYEKL. CDR3 bases: TGCGCCAGCAAGGAGGGAAATTCACCCCTCCACTTT. Amino acids: CASKEGNSPLHF.